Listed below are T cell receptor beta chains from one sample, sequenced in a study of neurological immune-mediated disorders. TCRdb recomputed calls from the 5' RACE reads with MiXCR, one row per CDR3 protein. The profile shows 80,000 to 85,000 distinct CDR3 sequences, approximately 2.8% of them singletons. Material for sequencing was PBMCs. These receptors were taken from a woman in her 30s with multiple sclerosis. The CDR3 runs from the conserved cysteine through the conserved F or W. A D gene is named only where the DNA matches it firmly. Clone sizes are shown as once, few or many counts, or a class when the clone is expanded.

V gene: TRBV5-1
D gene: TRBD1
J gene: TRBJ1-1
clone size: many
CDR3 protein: CASSWDRGGSEAFF
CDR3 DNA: TGCGCCAGCAGCTGGGACAGGGGAGGCAGTGAAGCTTTCTTT

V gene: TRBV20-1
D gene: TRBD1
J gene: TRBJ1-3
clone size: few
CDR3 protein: CSAMTGVASGNTIYF
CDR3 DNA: TGCAGTGCCATGACAGGGGTGGCTTCTGGAAACACCATATATTTT

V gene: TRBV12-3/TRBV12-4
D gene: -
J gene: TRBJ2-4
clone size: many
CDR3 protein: CASSRRGLAKNIQYF
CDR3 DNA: TGTGCCAGCAGTCGCAGGGGACTAGCCAAAAACATTCAGTACTTC

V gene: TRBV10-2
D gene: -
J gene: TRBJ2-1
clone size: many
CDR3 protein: CASGAGEQFF
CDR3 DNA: TGCGCCAGCGGGGCGGGCGAGCAGTTCTTC

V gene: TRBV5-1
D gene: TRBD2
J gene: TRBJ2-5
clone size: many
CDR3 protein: CASSLGSGSGETQYF
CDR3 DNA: TGCGCCAGCAGCTTGGGTAGCGGGAGCGGTGAGACCCAGTACTTC

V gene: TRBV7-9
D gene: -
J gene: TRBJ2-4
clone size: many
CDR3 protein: CASSSSLPDMPENIQYF
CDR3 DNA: TGTGCCAGCAGCTCCTCATTACCGGACATGCCCGAAAACATTCAGTACTTC

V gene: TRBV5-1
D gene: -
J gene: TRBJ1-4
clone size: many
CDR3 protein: CASSLQQDEKLFF
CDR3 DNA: TGCGCCAGCAGCTTACAACAGGATGAAAAACTGTTTTTT

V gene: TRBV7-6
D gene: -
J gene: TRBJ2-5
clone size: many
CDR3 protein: CASRKGAGETQYF
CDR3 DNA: TGTGCCAGCAGGAAAGGTGCGGGAGAGACCCAGTACTTC

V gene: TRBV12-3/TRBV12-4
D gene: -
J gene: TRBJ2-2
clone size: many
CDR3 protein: CASSLNLDGELFF
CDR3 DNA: TGTGCCAGCAGCCTCAACTTGGACGGGGAGCTGTTTTTT

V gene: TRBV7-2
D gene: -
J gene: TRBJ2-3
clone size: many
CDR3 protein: CASSHGGAGRYTDTQYF
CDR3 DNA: TGTGCCAGCAGCCATGGGGGGGCAGGGCGCTACACAGATACGCAGTATTTT

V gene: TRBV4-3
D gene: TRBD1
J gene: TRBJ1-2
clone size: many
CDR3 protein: CASRPYAPGQGMYGYTF
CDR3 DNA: TGCGCCAGCAGGCCTTATGCGCCGGGACAGGGGATGTATGGCTACACCTTC

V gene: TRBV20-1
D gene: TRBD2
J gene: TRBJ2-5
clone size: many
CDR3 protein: CSATGTSVETQYF
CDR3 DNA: TGCAGTGCGACCGGGACTAGCGTTGAGACCCAGTACTTC

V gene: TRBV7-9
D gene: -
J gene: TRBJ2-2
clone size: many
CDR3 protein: CASSGSAPNTGELFF
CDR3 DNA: TGTGCCAGCAGCGGTTCAGCACCTAACACCGGGGAGCTGTTTTTT

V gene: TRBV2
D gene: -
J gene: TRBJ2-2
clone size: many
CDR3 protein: CASRRSGELFF
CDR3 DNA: TGTGCCAGCAGGCGGTCCGGGGAGCTGTTTTTT

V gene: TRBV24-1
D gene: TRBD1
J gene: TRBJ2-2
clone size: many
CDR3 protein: CATSGRQGSGELFF
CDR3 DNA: TGTGCCACCAGTGGGAGACAGGGATCCGGGGAGCTGTTTTTT

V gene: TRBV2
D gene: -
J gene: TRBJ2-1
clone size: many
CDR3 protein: CASTGSLENEQFF
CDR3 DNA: TGTGCCAGCACGGGTTCCCTTGAAAATGAGCAGTTCTTC

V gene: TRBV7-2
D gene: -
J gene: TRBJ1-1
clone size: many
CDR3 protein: CASSLDGQSRTEAFF
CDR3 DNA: TGTGCCAGCAGCTTAGACGGACAAAGCCGAACTGAAGCTTTCTTT

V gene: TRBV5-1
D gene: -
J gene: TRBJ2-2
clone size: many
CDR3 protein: CASSFRELSTGELFF
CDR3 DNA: TGCGCCAGCAGCTTCCGGGAGTTAAGCACCGGGGAGCTGTTTTTT

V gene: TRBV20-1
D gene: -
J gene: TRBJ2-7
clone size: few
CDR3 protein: CSARDLSYGVNEQYF
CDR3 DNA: TGCAGTGCTAGAGATCTGTCTTACGGGGTGAACGAGCAGTACTTC

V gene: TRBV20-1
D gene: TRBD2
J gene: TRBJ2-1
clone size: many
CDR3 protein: CSARWGGSSYNEQFF
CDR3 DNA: TGCAGTGCTAGATGGGGCGGGAGCTCCTACAATGAGCAGTTCTTC

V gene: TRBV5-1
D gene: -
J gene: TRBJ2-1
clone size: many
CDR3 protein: CASSSNNEQFF
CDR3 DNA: TGCGCCAGCAGCTCAAACAATGAGCAGTTCTTC

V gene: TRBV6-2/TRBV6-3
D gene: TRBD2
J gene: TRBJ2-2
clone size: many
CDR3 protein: CASSPFGRENGGELFF
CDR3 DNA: TGTGCCAGCAGCCCATTCGGGCGGGAGAATGGCGGGGAGCTGTTTTTT

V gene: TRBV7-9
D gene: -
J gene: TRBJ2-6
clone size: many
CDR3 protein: CASSSPGLGNSGANVLTF
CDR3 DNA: TGTGCCAGCAGCTCCCCGGGGTTAGGGAACTCTGGGGCCAACGTCCTGACTTTC

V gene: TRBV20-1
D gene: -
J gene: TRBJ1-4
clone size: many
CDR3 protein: CSARRMTPDEKLFF
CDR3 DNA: TGCAGTGCCAGGAGGATGACACCTGATGAAAAACTGTTTTTT

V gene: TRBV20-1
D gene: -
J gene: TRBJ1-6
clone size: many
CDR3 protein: CSARVGGMNYNSPLHF
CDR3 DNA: TGCAGTGCTAGAGTCGGTGGGATGAACTATAATTCACCCCTCCACTTT

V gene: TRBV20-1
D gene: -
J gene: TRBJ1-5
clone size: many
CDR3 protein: CSARDLGENNQPQHF
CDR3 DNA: TGCAGTGCTAGAGATCTGGGGGAGAACAATCAGCCCCAGCATTTT

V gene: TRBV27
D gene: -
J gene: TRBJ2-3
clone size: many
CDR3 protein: CASSLSGESTDTQYF
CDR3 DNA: TGTGCCAGCAGTTTATCGGGAGAGAGCACAGATACGCAGTATTTT

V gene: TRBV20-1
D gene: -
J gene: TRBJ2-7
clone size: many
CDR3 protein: CSATFSLDEQYF
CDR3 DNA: TGCAGTGCCACCTTTTCCCTTGACGAGCAGTACTTC

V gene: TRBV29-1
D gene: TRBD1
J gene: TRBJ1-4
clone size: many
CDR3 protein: CSVAWSGAGTGKLFF
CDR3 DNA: TGCAGCGTTGCCTGGAGTGGGGCAGGGACAGGAAAACTGTTTTTT